The source of this T cell receptor (beta chain) is a study of blood T cell repertoires in COVID-19. As for the study in general: The United States, Italy and Spain provided the acute and convalescent COVID-19 samples.

The method was immunoSEQ multiplex PCR; TCRdb's version includes in-frame clones alone and lacks a portion of them. This sample carries fewer than 400,000 clones, approximately 85% of them seen once, and the ten largest clones take 2.2%. The origin of this receptor is a man aged 25-45 years who had recovered from COVID-19. Sequencing was done on a sample of PBMCs or T cells enriched from blood (not recorded which).

In DNA, the CDR3 is TGTGCCAGCAGTTCTCTTTTGGGGACATCTGGCTACACCTTC. This sequence encodes CASSSLLGTSGYTF. The rearrangement links TRBV28 to TRBJ1-2; a weak D match, TRBD1 (6 bases). The germline CDR1 and CDR2 sequences are MDHEN and SYDVKM. This CDR3 comprises 14 residues. V shed 4 bases and J shed 7 bases, with 16 bases lying between them.